These 21 T cell receptor beta chains came from one sample sequenced in a study of T cells after yellow fever vaccination. TCRdb analysed the 5' RACE reads with MiXCR anew, one entry per CDR3 protein. The table records about 240,000 distinct CDR3 sequences, about 3.5% of them present only once. The specimen was PBMCs, collected 15 days after the yellow fever booster vaccination. These receptors originate from a young man who received the YFV17D yellow fever vaccine.

This clonotype was observed at least ten times. CDR3 sequence: CASSISQGWEKLFF. In DNA form, the CDR3 reads TGTGCCAGTAGTATCTCACAGGGGTGGGAAAAACTGTTTTTT. The chain joins TRBV19 to TRBJ1-4; 7 nucleotides agree with TRBD1. This CDR3 is 14 amino acids long. V lost 3 bases and J lost 8; bases outside the gene matches: 6. Germline-derived CDR1 and CDR2 are LNHDA and SQIVND (reference sequence).

This clonotype was seen many times. At one of its ends the junction is not consistent with the germline gene, which may arise from a read error. The chain employs TRBV20-1 and TRBJ2-5; TRBD2 matches 13 bases. Looked up from germline, CDR1 is DFQATT and CDR2 is SNEGSKA (reference sequence). The CDR3 sequence is 17 residues long. The DNA of the CDR3 is TGCAGTGCTAAGACCCCCCTGGGACTAGCGGGGAAAGAAACCCAGTACTTC. Its translation: CSAKTPLGLAGKETQYF.

CDR3 bases: TGTGCCAGCAGCTTGGCTCTAGGACGGACGAACTATGGCTACACCTTC. Translating it yields CASSLALGRTNYGYTF. This chain links TRBV5-6 with TRBJ1-2, with D hard to call. The CDR3 covers 16 residues. Germline V gene sequence: CDR1 SGHDT, CDR2 YYEEEE. Trimming shortened V by 0 bases and J by 2 bases, and 14 bases separated the two germline ends.

Worth noting for this clonotype: Since a much larger clone is just one base distant, this may be a read error. The rearrangement joins TRBV7-2 to TRBJ2-1; TRBD1 or TRBD2 may be the D gene (5 bases each). Trimming cost V 7 bases and J 8 bases, with 15 bases left between them. This CDR3 is built from 13 residues. CDR1 is SGHTA and CDR2 is FQGNSA in the germline V gene. This chain's CDR3 is CASTYAMGDEQFF. The CDR3 DNA reads TGTGCCAGCACGTATGCCATGGGGGATGAGCAGTTCTTC.

This clonotype was seen repeatedly, ten times or more. The J gene is TRBJ1-4, the V gene TRBV28; D may be TRBD1 (6 bases). The germline V gene has CDR1 MDHEN and CDR2 SYDVKM. The CDR3 spans 12 residues. V was cut by 10 bases and J by 8 bases, with 14 bases left in between. CDR3 nucleotide sequence: TGTGCCACAGACGAGAGGGGGGAAAAACTGTTTTTT. Its translation is CATDERGEKLFF.

This clonotype was detected ten times or more. The rearrangement links TRBV2 to TRBJ2-2; D is unclear. Germline V gene sequence: CDR1 SNHLY, CDR2 FYNNEI. V was pared by 1 base and J by 1 base, with 4 bases between. The CDR3 is 14 residues long. This CDR3 reads CASSEGKNTGELFF. CDR3 nucleotides: TGTGCCAGCAGTGAAGGCAAGAACACCGGGGAGCTGTTTTTT.

The V gene is TRBV27, the J gene TRBJ1-2; D ambiguous. V dropped 3 bases and J dropped 4 bases, with 12 bases sitting between them. In germline, CDR1 is MNHEY, CDR2 SMNVEV (reference sequence). The CDR3 is made up of 14 amino acids. The CDR3 loop is CASSFASGVYGYTF. The CDR3 DNA sequence: TGTGCCAGCAGTTTTGCCTCCGGGGTCTATGGCTACACCTTC.

The V call is TRBV20-1, the J call TRBJ1-5; D gene uncertain. The CDR3 runs to 13 residues. The V end lost 3 bases, the J end lost 5 bases, and 11 bases lay between the germline ends. Per germline, CDR1 DFQATT and CDR2 SNEGSKA (reference sequence). CDR3 protein: CSASGSLDQPQHF. Written as DNA, the CDR3 is TGCAGTGCTAGCGGCAGTCTGGATCAGCCCCAGCATTTT.

This clonotype occurred many times. The chain links TRBV6-7 to TRBJ1-1; D is ambiguous. TRBV6-7 counts as an open reading frame of uncertain function. V was cut by 9 bases and J by 3 bases, with 5 bases left in between. CDR3 length: 10 amino acids. The CDR3 region has the DNA TGTGCCAGATATCACACTGAAGCTTTCTTT. Amino acid sequence: CARYHTEAFF.

This clonotype was recorded many times. This sequence joins TRBV5-1 and TRBJ1-2; D possibly corresponds to TRBD1 (5 bases). Between the trimmed V and J ends, which lost 1 base and 0 bases, there was a span of 7 bases. There are 14 residues in the CDR3. CDR1 and CDR2 (germline): SGHRS, YFSETQ. CDR3 nucleotides: TGCGCCAGCAGCTTGACAGGAGCTAACTATGGCTACACCTTC. Encoded protein: CASSLTGANYGYTF. Variable domain in full (rest from reference TRBV5-1 and TRBJ1-2): KAGVTQTPRYLIKTRGQQVTLSCSPISGHRSVSWYQQTPGQGLQFLFEYFSETQRNKGNFPGRFSGRQFSNSRSEMNVSTLELGDSALYLCASSLTGANYGYTFGSGTRLTVV.

This clonotype occurred many times. The chain combines TRBV7-9 with TRBJ1-1; D possibly corresponds to TRBD1 (5 bases). In germline, CDR1 is SEHNR, CDR2 FQNEAQ (reference sequence). With 3 bases removed from V and 4 bases from J, the gap between germline ends came to 12 bases. The length of the CDR3 is 14 residues. The CDR3 coding sequence is TGTGCCAGCAGCTTCAGCGTTAGGGGCACTGAAGCTTTCTTT. It codes for CASSFSVRGTEAFF.

Many counts were recorded for this clonotype. The chain joins TRBV28 to TRBJ2-7, with 8 bases that match TRBD2. The CDR3 runs to 15 residues. Per germline, CDR1 MDHEN and CDR2 SYDVKM. Unmatched junction bases numbered 7, after V lost 4 bases and J lost 2 bases. The CDR3 reads CASSSPGGETYEQYV. In DNA form, the CDR3 reads TGTGCCAGCAGTTCCCCGGGAGGGGAAACCTACGAGCAGTACGTC.

This clonotype was detected many times. The genes are TRBV5-4 and TRBJ2-2; tentative D call: TRBD2 (7 bases). Trimming removed 2 bases at V and 8 bases at J, with 13 bases between. The CDR3 has 14 residues. Germline-derived CDR1 and CDR2 are SGHNT and YYREEE (reference sequence). As DNA, the CDR3 is TGTGCCAGCAGCTTCGACAGGACTAGAGGGGAGCTGTTTTTT. This sequence encodes CASSFDRTRGELFF.

This clonotype was recorded many times. The chain joins TRBV5-1 to TRBJ2-1; D uncertain. This CDR3 comprises 16 residues. Trimming removed 0 bases from V and 0 bases from J, with 10 bases in between. In germline, CDR1 is SGHRS, CDR2 YFSETQ. In DNA, the CDR3 is TGCGCCAGCAGCTTGGATCCGGGCAGCTCCTACAATGAGCAGTTCTTC. It codes for CASSLDPGSSYNEQFF.

This clonotype was counted many times. The V gene is TRBV11-2, the J gene TRBJ1-6, with unresolved D. V shed 6 bases and J shed 0 bases, with 12 bases lying between them. Germline CDR1 SGHAT, CDR2 FQNNGV. This CDR3 is 16 amino acids long. The DNA of the CDR3 is TGTGCCAGCAGTTCTACAGCTATCTCCTATAATTCACCCCTCCACTTT. It specifies CASSSTAISYNSPLHF.

This clonotype was detected ten times or more. The V gene is TRBV14, the J gene TRBJ1-6; D remains unclear. This CDR3 region has 16 residues. CDR1 is SGHDN, CDR2 FVKESK, per germline. V lost 4 bases and J 10 bases, leaving 20 bases between the germline ends. The CDR3 sequence: CASSPRTSARGSPLHF. CDR3 sequence (DNA): TGTGCCAGCAGCCCCCGAACTTCCGCCCGAGGCTCACCCCTCCACTTT.

A few counts support this clonotype. V is TRBV4-2 and J is TRBJ1-6; TRBD1 is a possible D gene (5 bases). The ends were cut back, 1 base at V and 6 bases at J, with 10 bases in the middle. This CDR3 comprises 15 residues. Germline CDR1 is LGHNA and CDR2 is YNFKEQ. The CDR3: CASSQGGLVNSPLHF. The CDR3 DNA reads TGTGCCAGCAGCCAAGGGGGGTTGGTTAATTCACCCCTCCACTTT.

This clonotype was seen only a few times. The chain employs TRBV20-1 and TRBJ1-3, with 7 bases lining up with TRBD1. The CDR3 consists of 13 residues. V dropped 5 bases and J dropped 3; count of bases not matched to a gene: 4. Germline V lookup: CDR1 DFQATT, CDR2 SNEGSKA (reference sequence). The CDR3 nucleotides read TGCAGTGCTGCCAGGGGGGGTGGAAACACCATATATTTT. It translates to CSAARGGGNTIYF.

This clonotype appeared many times. This chain connects TRBV7-8 to TRBJ2-3, with 10 bases that match TRBD2. The junction had 10 bases not matched to a gene; V was cut back by 2 bases and J by 2 bases. Germline CDR1 SGHVS, CDR2 FQNEAQ. The CDR3 spans 18 residues. The chain's CDR3 is CASSLSGGGSYNTDTQYF. As DNA, the CDR3 is TGTGCCAGCAGCTTAAGCGGGGGGGGCTCATACAACACAGATACGCAGTATTTT. The full variable domain, rest sourced from reference TRBV7-8 and TRBJ2-3, is GAGVSQSPRYKVAKRGQDVALRCDPISGHVSLFWYQQALGQGPEFLTYFQNEAQLDKSGLPSDRFFAERPEGSVSTLKIQRTQQEDSAVYLCASSLSGGGSYNTDTQYFGPGTRLTVL.

This clonotype was recorded at least ten times. J is TRBJ2-1 and V is TRBV5-1; D is undetermined. Deletions cut 0 bases from V and 6 bases from J, with 10 bases between. This CDR3 is 14 amino acids long. CDR1 is SGHRS, CDR2 YFSETQ, per germline. The DNA for the CDR3 is TGCGCCAGCAGCTTGGTTTTAGGGATCAATGAGCAGTTCTTC. Its protein is CASSLVLGINEQFF.

This clonotype came up many times. The rearrangement uses TRBV12-3 or TRBV12-4 and TRBJ2-3; 8 bases fit TRBD1. The CDR3 spans 18 residues. V lost 8 bases and J lost 0; bases outside the gene matches: 16. The CDR3 nucleotides read TGTGCCAGCCTTCCACCCAGGGACAGGAGGCCTAGCACAGATACGCAGTATTTT. Its translation is CASLPPRDRRPSTDTQYF.